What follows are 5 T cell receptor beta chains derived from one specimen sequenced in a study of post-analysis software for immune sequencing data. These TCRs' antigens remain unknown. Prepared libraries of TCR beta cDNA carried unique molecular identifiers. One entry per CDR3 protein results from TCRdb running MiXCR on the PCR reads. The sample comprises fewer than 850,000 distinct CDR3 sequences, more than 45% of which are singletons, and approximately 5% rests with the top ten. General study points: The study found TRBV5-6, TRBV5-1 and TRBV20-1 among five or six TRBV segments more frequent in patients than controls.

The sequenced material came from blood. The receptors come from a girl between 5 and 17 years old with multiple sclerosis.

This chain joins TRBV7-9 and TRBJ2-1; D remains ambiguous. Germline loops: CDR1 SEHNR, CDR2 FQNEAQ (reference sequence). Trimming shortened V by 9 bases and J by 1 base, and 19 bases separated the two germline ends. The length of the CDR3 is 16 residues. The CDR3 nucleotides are TGTGCCAGTAGCCCCACCCGGCATAGTTCCTACAATGAGCAGTTCTTC. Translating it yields CASSPTRHSSYNEQFF.

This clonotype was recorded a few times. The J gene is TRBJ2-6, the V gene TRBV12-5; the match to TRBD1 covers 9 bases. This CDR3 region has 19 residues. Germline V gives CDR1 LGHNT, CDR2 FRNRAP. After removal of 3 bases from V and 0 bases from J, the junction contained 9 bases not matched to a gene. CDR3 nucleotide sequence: TGTGCTAGTGGTTTCATAGTTGGGACAGGGCGCTCTGGGGCCAACGTCCTGACTTTC. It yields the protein CASGFIVGTGRSGANVLTF.

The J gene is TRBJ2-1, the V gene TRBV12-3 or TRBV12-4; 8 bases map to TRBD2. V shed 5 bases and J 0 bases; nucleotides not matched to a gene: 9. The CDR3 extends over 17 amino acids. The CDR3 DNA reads TGTGCCAGCAGTCTTAAACTACTAGCGGTCTCCTACAATGAGCAGTTCTTC. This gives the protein CASSLKLLAVSYNEQFF.

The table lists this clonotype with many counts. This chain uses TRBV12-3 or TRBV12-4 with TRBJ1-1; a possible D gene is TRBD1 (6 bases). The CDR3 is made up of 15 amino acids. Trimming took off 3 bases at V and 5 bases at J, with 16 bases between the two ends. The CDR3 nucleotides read TGTGCCAGCAGTTTCTCGGGGGGGGCGAGTACTGAAGCTTTCTTT. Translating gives CASSFSGGASTEAFF.

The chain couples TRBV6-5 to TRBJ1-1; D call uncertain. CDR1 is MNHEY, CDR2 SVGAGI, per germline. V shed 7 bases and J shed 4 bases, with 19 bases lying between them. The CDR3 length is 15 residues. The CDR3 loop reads CASTPGPLPGTEAFF. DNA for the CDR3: TGTGCCAGCACCCCTGGTCCTCTCCCGGGCACTGAAGCTTTCTTT.